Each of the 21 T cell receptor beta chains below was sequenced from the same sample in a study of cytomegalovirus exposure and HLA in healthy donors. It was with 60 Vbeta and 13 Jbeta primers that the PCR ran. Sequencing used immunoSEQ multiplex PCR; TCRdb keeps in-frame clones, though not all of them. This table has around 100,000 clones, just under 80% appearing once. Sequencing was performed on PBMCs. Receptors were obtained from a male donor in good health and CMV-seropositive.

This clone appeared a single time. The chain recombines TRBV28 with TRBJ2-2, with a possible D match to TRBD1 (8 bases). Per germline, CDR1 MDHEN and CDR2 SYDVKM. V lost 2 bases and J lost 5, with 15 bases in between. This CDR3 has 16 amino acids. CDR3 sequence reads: CASSLGQGGKTGELFF. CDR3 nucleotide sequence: TGTGCCAGCAGTTTAGGACAGGGAGGGAAAACCGGGGAGCTGTTTTTT.

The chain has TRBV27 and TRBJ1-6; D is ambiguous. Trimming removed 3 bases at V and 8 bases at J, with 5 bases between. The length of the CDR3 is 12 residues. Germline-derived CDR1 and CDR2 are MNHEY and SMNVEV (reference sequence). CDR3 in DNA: TGTGCCAGCAGTTTTCCCGATTCACCCCTCCACTTT. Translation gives CASSFPDSPLHF.

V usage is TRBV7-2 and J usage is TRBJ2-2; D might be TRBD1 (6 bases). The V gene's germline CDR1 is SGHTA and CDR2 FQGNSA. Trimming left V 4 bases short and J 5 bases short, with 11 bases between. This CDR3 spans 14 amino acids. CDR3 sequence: CASSSTGYTGELFF. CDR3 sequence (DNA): TGTGCCAGCAGCTCCACAGGGTATACCGGGGAGCTGTTTTTT. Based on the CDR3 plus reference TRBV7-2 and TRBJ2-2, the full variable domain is GAGVSQSPSNKVTEKGKDVELRCDPISGHTALYWYRQSLGQGLEFLIYFQGNSAPDKSGLPSDRFSAERTGGSVSTLTIQRTQQEDSAVYLCASSSTGYTGELFFGEGSRLTVL.

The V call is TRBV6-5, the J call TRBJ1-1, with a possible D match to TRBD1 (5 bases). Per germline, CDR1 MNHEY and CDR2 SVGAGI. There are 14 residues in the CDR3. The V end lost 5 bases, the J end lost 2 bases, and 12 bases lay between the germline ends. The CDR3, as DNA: TGTGCCAGCAGTAGACAAGGGGATAACACTGAAGCTTTCTTT. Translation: CASSRQGDNTEAFF.

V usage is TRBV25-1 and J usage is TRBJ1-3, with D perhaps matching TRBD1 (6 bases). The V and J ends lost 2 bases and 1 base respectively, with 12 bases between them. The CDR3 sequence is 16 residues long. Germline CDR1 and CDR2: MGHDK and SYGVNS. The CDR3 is CASSELGGLSGNTIYF. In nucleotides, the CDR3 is TGTGCCAGCAGTGAACTCGGGGGGCTTTCTGGAAACACCATATATTTT.

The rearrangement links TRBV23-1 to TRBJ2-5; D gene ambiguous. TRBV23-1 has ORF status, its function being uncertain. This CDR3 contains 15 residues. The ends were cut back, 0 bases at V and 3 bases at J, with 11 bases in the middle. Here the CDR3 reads CASSQSGEREETQYF. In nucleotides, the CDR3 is TGCGCCAGCAGTCAATCTGGAGAGAGAGAAGAGACCCAGTACTTC.

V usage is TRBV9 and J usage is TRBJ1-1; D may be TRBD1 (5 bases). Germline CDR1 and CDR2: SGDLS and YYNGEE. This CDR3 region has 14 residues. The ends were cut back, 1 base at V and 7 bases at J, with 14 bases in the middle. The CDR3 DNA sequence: TGTGCCAGCAGCGTAATCAGGGATGTAGGTGAAGCTTTCTTT. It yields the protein CASSVIRDVGEAFF.

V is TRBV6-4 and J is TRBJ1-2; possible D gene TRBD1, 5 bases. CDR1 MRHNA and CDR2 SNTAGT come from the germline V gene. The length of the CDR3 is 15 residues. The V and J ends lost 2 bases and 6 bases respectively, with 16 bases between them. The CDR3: CASSDRAGIPNGYTF. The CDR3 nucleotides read TGTGCCAGCAGTGACAGGGCAGGGATTCCCAATGGCTACACCTTC.

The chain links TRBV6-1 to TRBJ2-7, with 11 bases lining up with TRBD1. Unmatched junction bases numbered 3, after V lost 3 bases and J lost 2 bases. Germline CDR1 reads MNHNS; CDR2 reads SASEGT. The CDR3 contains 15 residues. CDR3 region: CASSEPGQGAYEQYF. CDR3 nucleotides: TGTGCCAGCAGTGAGCCGGGACAGGGGGCCTACGAGCAGTACTTC.

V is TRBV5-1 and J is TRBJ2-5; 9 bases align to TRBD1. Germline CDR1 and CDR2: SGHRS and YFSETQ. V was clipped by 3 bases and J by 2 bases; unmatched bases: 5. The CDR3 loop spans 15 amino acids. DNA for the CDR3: TGCGCCAGCAGCTCCGGACAGGGGCCGCAAGAGACCCAGTACTTC. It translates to CASSSGQGPQETQYF.

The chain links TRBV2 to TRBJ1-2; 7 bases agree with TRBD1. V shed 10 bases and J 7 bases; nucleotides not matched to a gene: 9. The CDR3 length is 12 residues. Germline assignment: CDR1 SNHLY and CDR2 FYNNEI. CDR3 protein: CATPGPGGGYTF. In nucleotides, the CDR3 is TGTGCCACCCCGGGGCCAGGGGGTGGCTACACCTTC.

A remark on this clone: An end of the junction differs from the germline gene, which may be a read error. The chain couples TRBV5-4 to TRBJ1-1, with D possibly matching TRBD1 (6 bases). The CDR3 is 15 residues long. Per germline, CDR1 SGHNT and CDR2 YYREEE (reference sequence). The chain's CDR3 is CASSWGGGGPRGGLF. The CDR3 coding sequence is TGTGCCAGCAGCTGGGGCGGGGGTGGGCCTCGGGGGGGCCTCTTT.

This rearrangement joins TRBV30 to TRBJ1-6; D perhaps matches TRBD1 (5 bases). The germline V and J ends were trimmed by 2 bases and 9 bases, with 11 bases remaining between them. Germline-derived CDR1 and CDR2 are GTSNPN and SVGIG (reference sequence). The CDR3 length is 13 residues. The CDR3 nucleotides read TGTGCCTGGAGTTATGGAGGGACTTCACCCCTCCACTTT. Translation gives CAWSYGGTSPLHF.

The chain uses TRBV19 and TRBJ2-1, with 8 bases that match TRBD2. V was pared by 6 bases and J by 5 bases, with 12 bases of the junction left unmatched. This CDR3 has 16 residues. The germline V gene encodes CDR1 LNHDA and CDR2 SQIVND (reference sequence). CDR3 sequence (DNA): TGTGCCAGTAGCATACTTGGGGCGGGGGGACACAATGAGCAGTTCTTC. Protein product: CASSILGAGGHNEQFF.

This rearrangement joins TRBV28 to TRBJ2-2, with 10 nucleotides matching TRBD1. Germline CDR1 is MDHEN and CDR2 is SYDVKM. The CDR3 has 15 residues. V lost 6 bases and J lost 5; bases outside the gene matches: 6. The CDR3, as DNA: TGTGCCAGCAGGGGTCGACAGGGGGCTACCGGGGAGCTGTTTTTT. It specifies CASRGRQGATGELFF.

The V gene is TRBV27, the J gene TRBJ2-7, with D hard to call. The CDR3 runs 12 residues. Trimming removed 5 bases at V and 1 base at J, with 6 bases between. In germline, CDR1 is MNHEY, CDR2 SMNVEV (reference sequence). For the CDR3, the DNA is TGTGCCAGCAGTACTCGATCCTACGAGCAGTACTTC. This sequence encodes CASSTRSYEQYF.

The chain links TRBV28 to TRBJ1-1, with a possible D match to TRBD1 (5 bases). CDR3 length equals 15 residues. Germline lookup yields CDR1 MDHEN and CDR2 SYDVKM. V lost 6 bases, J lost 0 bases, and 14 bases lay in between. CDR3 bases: TGTGCCAGCAGCTTCCTCCCGGGGGTGAACACTGAAGCTTTCTTT. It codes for CASSFLPGVNTEAFF.

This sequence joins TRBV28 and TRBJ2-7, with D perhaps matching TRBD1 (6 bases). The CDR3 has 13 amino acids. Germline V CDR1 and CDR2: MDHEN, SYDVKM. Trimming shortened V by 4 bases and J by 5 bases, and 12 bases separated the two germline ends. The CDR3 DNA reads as TGTGCCAGCAGTTGGTCAGGGGTGAACGAGCAGTACTTC. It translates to CASSWSGVNEQYF.

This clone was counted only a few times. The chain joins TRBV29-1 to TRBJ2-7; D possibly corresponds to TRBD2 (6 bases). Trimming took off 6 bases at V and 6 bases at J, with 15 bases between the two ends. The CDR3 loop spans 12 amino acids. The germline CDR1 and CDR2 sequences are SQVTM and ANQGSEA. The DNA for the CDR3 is TGCAGCGTCCCGCGGGGTTCAGGCGAGCAGTACTTC. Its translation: CSVPRGSGEQYF.

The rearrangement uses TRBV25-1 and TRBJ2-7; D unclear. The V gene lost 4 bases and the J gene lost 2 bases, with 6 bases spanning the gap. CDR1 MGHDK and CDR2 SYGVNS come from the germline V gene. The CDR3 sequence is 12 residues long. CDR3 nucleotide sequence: TGTGCCAGCAGTGGAGTAGCCTACGAGCAGTACTTC. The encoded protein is CASSGVAYEQYF.

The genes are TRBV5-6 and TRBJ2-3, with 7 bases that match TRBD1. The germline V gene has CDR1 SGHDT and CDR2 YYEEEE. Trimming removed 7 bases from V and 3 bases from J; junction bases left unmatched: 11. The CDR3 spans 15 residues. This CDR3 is CASGHRGIATDTQYF. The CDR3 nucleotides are TGTGCCAGCGGACACAGGGGTATCGCGACAGATACGCAGTATTTT.